The 21 T cell receptor beta chains reported below all come from one sample, sequenced in a study of cytomegalovirus exposure and HLA in healthy donors. The PCR had 60 Vbeta and 13 Jbeta primers. Repertoires were generated with immunoSEQ multiplex PCR, while TCRdb's copy carries only in-frame clones and drops some. The sample gives about 110,000 clones, approximately 82% of which show up once; around 15% is in the top ten. Sequencing used PBMCs. All receptors come from a man aged 25-45 years in good health and CMV-seropositive.

The chain couples TRBV4-1 to TRBJ2-3; TRBD1 aligns across 11 bases. CDR1 is MGHRA and CDR2 is YSYEKL in the germline V gene. CDR3 size: 14 residues. V gave up 6 bases and J gave up 4 bases; unmatched junction bases: 3. In DNA, the CDR3 is TGCGCCAGCAGACCGGGACAGGGGGCAGATACGCAGTATTTT. Translated, it gives CASRPGQGADTQYF.

The chain employs TRBV5-4 and TRBJ1-1, with 9 bases identical to TRBD1. This CDR3 comprises 12 residues. Germline-derived CDR1 and CDR2 are SGHNT and YYREEE (reference sequence). J gave up 7 bases and V 5 bases, and 3 bases lay outside the gene matches. CDR3: CASRGQGGEAFF. For the CDR3, the DNA is TGTGCCAGCAGGGGACAGGGAGGTGAAGCTTTCTTT.

This clone was seen only a few times. The chain has TRBV15 and TRBJ2-2, with 9 bases fitting TRBD2. J gave up 1 base and V 6 bases, and 3 bases lay outside the gene matches. CDR1 and CDR2 from the germline V gene are LNHNV and YYDKDF (reference sequence). The CDR3 consists of 15 residues. The CDR3 loop reads CATRLAGENTGELFF. CDR3 in DNA: TGTGCCACCAGATTAGCGGGGGAGAACACCGGGGAGCTGTTTTTT.

V and J are TRBV11-2 and TRBJ1-6; D not resolved. Germline CDR1 SGHAT, CDR2 FQNNGV. The CDR3 contains 13 residues. The ends were cut back, 3 bases at V and 7 bases at J, with 7 bases in the middle. As DNA, the CDR3 is TGTGCCAGCAGCTTTGCAGGAAATTCACCCCTCCACTTT. It specifies CASSFAGNSPLHF.

The CDR3 DNA sequence: TGTGCCTGGAGGGACAGGGAGGGCTACGAGCAGTACTTC. This encodes CAWRDREGYEQYF. The chain has TRBV28 and TRBJ2-7; TRBD1 matches 9 bases. The CDR3 has 13 amino acids. V shed 11 bases, J shed 3 bases, and the junction held 8 bases outside the gene matches. CDR1 is MDHEN, CDR2 SYDVKM, per germline.

The rearrangement joins TRBV7-8 to TRBJ2-3; possible D gene TRBD1, 5 bases. V was trimmed by 3 bases and J by 4 bases, leaving 11 bases between them. Germline V lookup: CDR1 SGHVS, CDR2 FQNEAQ. The CDR3 has 14 residues. The DNA of the CDR3 is TGTGCCAGCAGCTTGAAGGGGAACGCAGATACGCAGTATTTT. This codes for CASSLKGNADTQYF. The variable domain in full, completed from reference TRBV7-8 and TRBJ2-3, reads GAGVSQSPRYKVAKRGQDVALRCDPISGHVSLFWYQQALGQGPEFLTYFQNEAQLDKSGLPSDRFFAERPEGSVSTLKIQRTQQEDSAVYLCASSLKGNADTQYFGPGTRLTVL.

This rearrangement joins TRBV5-1 to TRBJ1-4, with 7 bases identical to TRBD1. The germline V gene has CDR1 SGHRS and CDR2 YFSETQ. V lost 0 bases, J lost 10 bases, and 6 bases stayed unmatched. The CDR3 sequence is 14 residues long. The CDR3 DNA sequence: TGCGCCAGCAGCTTGGAGGGGGCGGGTGGAAAACTGTTTTTT. Translated, it gives CASSLEGAGGKLFF. The full variable domain, completed using reference TRBV5-1 and TRBJ1-4, is KAGVTQTPRYLIKTRGQQVTLSCSPISGHRSVSWYQQTPGQGLQFLFEYFSETQRNKGNFPGRFSGRQFSNSRSEMNVSTLELGDSALYLCASSLEGAGGKLFFGSGTQLSVL.

V usage is TRBV28 and J usage is TRBJ2-5, with D perhaps TRBD1 (5 bases). This CDR3 has 15 amino acids. Germline CDR1 reads MDHEN; CDR2 reads SYDVKM. Trimming removed 2 bases from V and 2 bases from J, with 12 bases in between. The CDR3 coding sequence is TGTGCCAGCAGTTTACAGAAGACAGTGCAAGAGACCCAGTACTTC. Translating gives CASSLQKTVQETQYF.

This chain uses TRBV9 with TRBJ2-5, with a tentative D call TRBD1 (6 bases). Trimming cost V 3 bases and J 5 bases, with 17 bases left between them. Germline V gene data show CDR1 as SGDLS and CDR2 as YYNGEE. The CDR3 runs to 15 residues. CDR3 nucleotide sequence: TGTGCCAGCAGCGCAGGGGATCAGGCGCGGGAGACCCAGTACTTC. Translation gives CASSAGDQARETQYF.

This chain connects TRBV5-1 to TRBJ1-6; D not certain. V was cut by 0 bases and J by 3 bases, with 10 bases left in between. The CDR3 is made up of 16 amino acids. In germline, CDR1 is SGHRS, CDR2 YFSETQ. The CDR3 DNA sequence: TGCGCCAGCAGCTTGGAACGCACAGTCTATAATTCACCCCTCCACTTT. Amino acid sequence: CASSLERTVYNSPLHF.

This chain uses TRBV7-6 with TRBJ2-7; 10 nucleotides line up with TRBD1. This CDR3 spans 17 amino acids. V shed 1 base and J 2 bases; nucleotides not matched to a gene: 8. Germline loops: CDR1 SGHVS, CDR2 FNYEAQ. The CDR3 loop is CASSLDGTGAFPYEQYF. For the CDR3, the DNA is TGTGCCAGCAGCTTAGATGGGACAGGGGCCTTTCCCTACGAGCAGTACTTC. The full variable domain, in which reference TRBV7-6 and TRBJ2-7 provide the parts outside the CDR3, is GAGVSQSPRYKVTKRGQDVALRCDPISGHVSLYWYRQALGQGPEFLTYFNYEAQQDKSGLPNDRFSAERPEGSISTLTIQRTEQRDSAMYRCASSLDGTGAFPYEQYFGPGTRLTVT.

This chain joins TRBV7-8 and TRBJ1-5; maybe TRBD1 (5 bases). Trimming stripped 5 bases from V and 2 bases from J, with 10 bases between. CDR1 and CDR2 from the germline V gene are SGHVS and FQNEAQ. The CDR3 runs to 14 residues. CDR3 in amino acids: CASSPGGGNQPQHF. CDR3 DNA sequence: TGTGCCAGCAGCCCTGGGGGGGGCAATCAGCCCCAGCATTTT. Full variable domain (rest looked up from reference TRBV7-8 and TRBJ1-5): GAGVSQSPRYKVAKRGQDVALRCDPISGHVSLFWYQQALGQGPEFLTYFQNEAQLDKSGLPSDRFFAERPEGSVSTLKIQRTQQEDSAVYLCASSPGGGNQPQHFGDGTRLSIL.

The chain couples TRBV9 to TRBJ1-5; 8 bases agree with TRBD1. The V gene's germline CDR1 is SGDLS and CDR2 YYNGEE. The CDR3 sequence is 15 residues long. J lost 1 base, V lost 3 bases, and 3 bases had no gene match. The CDR3 spells CASSGQGASNQPQHF. The CDR3 region has the DNA TGTGCCAGCAGCGGCCAGGGGGCCAGCAATCAGCCCCAGCATTTT.

This clone was observed once. This chain uses TRBV6-6 with TRBJ1-2, with TRBD1 matching over 8 bases. Unmatched junction bases numbered 5, after V lost 3 bases and J lost 8 bases. Germline V lookup: CDR1 MNHNY, CDR2 SVGAGI (reference sequence). The CDR3 spans 13 residues. The chain's CDR3 is CASSYAGGNGYTF. CDR3 in DNA: TGTGCCAGCAGTTATGCAGGGGGCAACGGCTACACCTTC.

This clone was seen a few times. The rearrangement joins TRBV27 to TRBJ2-1; possible D gene TRBD1, 6 bases. V lost 4 bases, J lost 8 bases, and 21 bases lay in between. The CDR3 is made up of 16 amino acids. Germline assignment: CDR1 MNHEY and CDR2 SMNVEV (reference sequence). The CDR3: CASSSPGTRGLHEQFF. CDR3 nucleotides: TGTGCCAGCAGTTCTCCCGGGACACGGGGCCTCCATGAGCAGTTCTTC.

Only a few counts were recorded for this clone. The DNA for the CDR3 is TGTGCCAGCCCCGAGAGGATCAGCGACGATGAGCAGTTCTTC. Residues: CASPERISDDEQFF. V gene TRBV2 combines with J gene TRBJ2-1; D is unclear. The germline CDR1 and CDR2 sequences are SNHLY and FYNNEI. V was cut by 8 bases and J by 8 bases, with 19 bases left in between. CDR3 length: 14 residues.

J is TRBJ1-5 and V is TRBV19; 8 bases are shared with TRBD1. CDR3 length: 16 residues. Per germline, CDR1 LNHDA and CDR2 SQIVND (reference sequence). V lost 8 bases, J lost 6 bases, and 15 bases stayed unmatched. CDR3 protein: CASVGGQAARRQPQHF. For the CDR3, the DNA is TGTGCCAGTGTCGGGGGACAGGCCGCCCGACGTCAGCCCCAGCATTTT.

This clone was observed a few times. The chain carries TRBV7-2 and TRBJ2-1; perhaps TRBD2 as D (6 bases). The CDR3 covers 13 residues. The ends were cut back, 2 bases at V and 10 bases at J, with 12 bases in the middle. In germline, CDR1 is SGHTA, CDR2 FQGNSA. The CDR3 is CASSLRGTREQFF. The CDR3 DNA sequence: TGTGCCAGCAGCTTACGTGGGACTCGGGAGCAGTTCTTC.

The rearrangement joins TRBV7-9 to TRBJ2-7, with D tentatively TRBD1 (5 bases). CDR1 is SEHNR and CDR2 is FQNEAQ in the germline V gene (reference sequence). The CDR3 has 14 residues. V was shortened by 3 bases and J by 1 base, with 10 bases between the two germline ends. The CDR3, as DNA: TGTGCCAGCAGCTTTCAGGGTGATTCCTACGAGCAGTACTTC. Protein product: CASSFQGDSYEQYF.

The V call is TRBV18, the J call TRBJ1-4; 10 bases are a match to TRBD1. This CDR3 region has 15 residues. The V and J ends lost 6 bases and 6 bases, in that order; junction bases with no gene match: 7. The germline CDR1 and CDR2 sequences are KGHSH and LQKENI. For the CDR3, the DNA is TGTGCCAGCTCCCAGGCCGGGACAGGGGATGAAAAACTGTTTTTT. It specifies CASSQAGTGDEKLFF.

V gene TRBV5-3 combines with J gene TRBJ2-1; perhaps TRBD1 as D (6 bases). TRBV5-3 is identified as an open reading frame with a role that is uncertain. Trimming took 4 bases from V and 8 from J, leaving 16 bases between them. The CDR3 totals 14 residues. Written as DNA, the CDR3 is TGTGCCAGAAGCAGGACAGTAAAGGGCCATGAGCAGTTCTTC. Protein sequence: CARSRTVKGHEQFF.